This T cell receptor beta chain was sequenced in a study of T-cell reconstitution after alpha-beta-depleted transplantation in children. Study-wide results and caveats: Newly produced T cells mostly accounted for T-cell counts and diversity one year post-transplant.

Unique molecular identifiers were incorporated when the TCRbeta library was constructed. TCRdb fed the PCR reads into MiXCR, producing one record per CDR3 protein. The table records around 490,000 distinct CDR3 sequences, about an eighth of them present only once. The CDR3 runs to 14 residues. V gave up 5 bases and J gave up 5 bases, with 17 bases separating them. CDR1 is SQVTM and CDR2 is ANQGSEA in the germline V gene. This clonotype came up a few times. Its antigen is not identified. This TCR was recovered from a female patient aged 2-9 years who had a stem cell transplant for aplastic anemia, so the T cells may come from the graft donor. This material consisted of PBMCs, mostly from graft donor cells, taken 180 days after TCRalphabeta/CD19-depleted stem cell transplant. This chain joins TRBV29-1 and TRBJ2-3; D may be TRBD1 (6 bases). The CDR3 DNA reads as TGCAGCGTTACCGGCAGGGGAGAAGGAGATACGCAGTATTTT. Its protein product is CSVTGRGEGDTQYF.